Listed below are T cell receptor beta chains from one sample, sequenced in a study of blood T cell repertoires in COVID-19. Some clones are missing from TCRdb's copy, which holds only in-frame ones; the method was immunoSEQ multiplex PCR. This repertoire shows about 39,000 clones, 80% to 90% found once; its top ten account for about 25%. Sequencing used peripheral blood. All receptors come from a man aged 50 to 60 with active or convalescent COVID-19. Each CDR3 is given with its conserved first and last residue. The order of the fields is D gene, clone size, J gene, V gene, CDR3 protein, CDR3 DNA. A D gene is named only where the DNA matches it firmly. Expanded clones are given a class, and other clones once, few, many or no size at all.

d_gene: -
abundance: -
j_gene: TRBJ1-2
v_gene: TRBV7-2
CDR3aa: CASSLYRAPEAYGYTF
CDR3nt: TGTGCCAGCAGCTTGTATCGGGCCCCGGAGGCCTATGGCTACACCTTC

d_gene: -
abundance: once
j_gene: TRBJ2-2
v_gene: TRBV27
CDR3aa: CASSLSGGRGGTGELFF
CDR3nt: TGTGCCAGCAGTTTATCTGGGGGGCGCGGGGGCACCGGGGAGCTGTTTTTT

d_gene: -
abundance: -
j_gene: TRBJ1-2
v_gene: TRBV5-1
CDR3aa: CASSAAGDYGYTF
CDR3nt: TGCGCCAGCAGTGCAGCGGGTGACTATGGCTACACCTTC

d_gene: -
abundance: -
j_gene: TRBJ2-2
v_gene: TRBV28
CDR3aa: CASSHNRVTGELFF
CDR3nt: TGTGCCAGCAGCCATAACAGGGTCACCGGGGAGCTGTTTTTT

d_gene: TRBD2
abundance: -
j_gene: TRBJ2-1
v_gene: TRBV14
CDR3aa: CASSHLAGGTYNEQFF
CDR3nt: TGTGCCAGCAGCCACCTAGCGGGGGGTACCTACAATGAGCAGTTCTTC

d_gene: TRBD2
abundance: once
j_gene: TRBJ2-5
v_gene: TRBV3-1/TRBV3-2
CDR3aa: CASSQLAGRETQYF
CDR3nt: TGTGCCAGCAGCCAACTAGCGGGTAGGGAGACCCAGTACTTC

d_gene: -
abundance: -
j_gene: TRBJ1-1
v_gene: TRBV18
CDR3aa: CASSPGSGGNVANTEAFF
CDR3nt: TGTGCCAGCTCACCAGGATCGGGGGGAAACGTGGCGAACACTGAAGCTTTCTTT

d_gene: TRBD1
abundance: once
j_gene: TRBJ1-6
v_gene: TRBV3-1/TRBV3-2
CDR3aa: CASSQPNRGRNSPLHF
CDR3nt: TGTGCCAGCAGCCAACCGAACAGGGGAAGAAATTCACCCCTCCACTTT

d_gene: -
abundance: -
j_gene: TRBJ2-1
v_gene: TRBV6-5
CDR3aa: CASRFTGNPYNEQFF
CDR3nt: TGTGCCAGCAGATTTACAGGGAACCCCTACAATGAGCAGTTCTTC

d_gene: TRBD1
abundance: -
j_gene: TRBJ2-1
v_gene: TRBV27
CDR3aa: CASSRMGQGEGEQFF
CDR3nt: TGTGCCAGCAGTAGAATGGGACAGGGGGAAGGGGAGCAGTTCTTC

d_gene: -
abundance: -
j_gene: TRBJ1-1
v_gene: TRBV11-2
CDR3aa: CASSLSDTEAFF
CDR3nt: TGTGCCAGCAGCCTAAGCGACACTGAAGCTTTCTTT

d_gene: TRBD2
abundance: -
j_gene: TRBJ2-5
v_gene: TRBV5-1
CDR3aa: CASSLGWLAGTQSKETQYF
CDR3nt: TGCGCCAGCAGCTTGGGTTGGCTAGCGGGTACTCAATCTAAAGAGACCCAGTACTTC

d_gene: TRBD1
abundance: -
j_gene: TRBJ2-2
v_gene: TRBV5-1
CDR3aa: CASSWGTGRAGELFF
CDR3nt: TGCGCCAGCAGCTGGGGGACAGGACGGGCCGGGGAGCTGTTTTTT

d_gene: -
abundance: once
j_gene: TRBJ1-1
v_gene: TRBV5-1
CDR3aa: CASSLGAHPDGESTEAFF
CDR3nt: TGCGCCAGCAGCCTGGGGGCCCACCCAGACGGGGAGTCGACTGAAGCTTTCTTT

d_gene: -
abundance: -
j_gene: TRBJ2-2
v_gene: TRBV27
CDR3aa: CASSLDYRVGTGELFF
CDR3nt: TGTGCCAGCAGTTTAGACTACAGGGTAGGGACCGGGGAGCTGTTTTTT